Following are 23 T cell receptor beta chains from one sample sequenced in a study of control samples from healthy donors and cancer patients. Only in-frame clones appear in the TCRdb table, and some are missing; sequencing was by immunoSEQ multiplex PCR. The data contain around 110,000 clones, roughly nine tenths of them seen just once; the ten biggest clones take up 1.1%. Sequencing was done on a sample of PBMCs. The receptors here all came from a woman aged 45-65 years with colorectal cancer.

A note on this clone: A junction boundary mismatches the germline segment, possibly from a read error. The chain links TRBV15 to TRBJ2-6; 7 bases map to TRBD1. Per the germline V gene, CDR1 is LNHNV and CDR2 is YYDKDF (reference sequence). The CDR3 loop spans 15 amino acids. CDR3 sequence: CATSGDRAGANVLTF. CDR3 bases: TGTGCCACCAGCGGAGACAGGGCTGGGGCCAACGTCCTGACTTTC.

The chain carries TRBV3-1 (or the pseudogene TRBV3-2) and TRBJ2-5, with 8 bases matching TRBD2. V shed 0 bases and J 5 bases; nucleotides not matched to a gene: 11. The CDR3 has 17 amino acids. From germline, CDR1 is LGHDT and CDR2 YNNKEL (reference sequence). The CDR3 reads CASSQETWREERETQYF. The CDR3 DNA sequence: TGTGCCAGCAGCCAAGAGACATGGCGGGAGGAGAGGGAGACCCAGTACTTC.

The J gene is TRBJ2-5, the V gene TRBV5-1; the D gene is possibly TRBD1 (6 bases). The V gene lost 0 bases and the J gene lost 4 bases, with 13 bases spanning the gap. CDR3 size: 15 residues. The germline V gene has CDR1 SGHRS and CDR2 YFSETQ. The CDR3 spells CASSLEPGAGETQYF. The CDR3 DNA reads as TGCGCCAGCAGCTTGGAACCAGGGGCGGGAGAGACCCAGTACTTC.

The J gene is TRBJ2-3, the V gene TRBV5-4; 14 bases map to TRBD2. The CDR3 length is 16 residues. V lost 4 bases to trimming and J lost 4 bases; unmatched junction nucleotides: 5. CDR1 is SGHNT and CDR2 is YYREEE in the germline V gene (reference sequence). The CDR3 loop is CASSIQGLAGADTQYF. The DNA for the CDR3 is TGTGCCAGCAGCATACAGGGACTAGCGGGGGCAGATACGCAGTATTTT.

The chain recombines TRBV7-9 with TRBJ2-3, with 11 bases identical to TRBD2. V shed 1 base and J 1 base; nucleotides not matched to a gene: 4. From germline, CDR1 is SEHNR and CDR2 FQNEAQ (reference sequence). The CDR3 sequence is 17 residues long. The chain's CDR3 is CASSLERLAGRTDTQYF. The CDR3 DNA reads as TGTGCCAGCAGCTTAGAAAGACTAGCGGGGCGCACAGATACGCAGTATTTT.

The V call is TRBV19, the J call TRBJ2-3; no firm D call. The V and J ends lost 1 base and 4 bases respectively, with 6 bases between them. This CDR3 has 13 residues. The germline gives CDR1 LNHDA, CDR2 SQIVND (reference sequence). CDR3 loop: CASSIGRPDTQYF. The CDR3 DNA follows: TGTGCCAGTAGTATAGGTCGTCCAGATACGCAGTATTTT. The complete variable domain, with remaining parts taken from reference TRBV19 and TRBJ2-3, reads DGGITQSPKYLFRKEGQNVTLSCEQNLNHDAMYWYRQDPGQGLRLIYYSQIVNDFQKGDIAEGYSVSREKKESFPLTVTSAQKNPTAFYLCASSIGRPDTQYFGPGTRLTVL.

This chain connects TRBV9 to TRBJ1-2; maybe TRBD1 (6 bases). The V gene's germline CDR1 is SGDLS and CDR2 YYNGEE. Trimming stripped 3 bases from V and 3 bases from J, with 9 bases between. CDR3 length: 13 residues. The DNA of the CDR3 is TGTGCCAGCAGCGGGGACACAGACTATGGCTACACCTTC. Translated: CASSGDTDYGYTF.

V gene TRBV24-1 combines with J gene TRBJ1-2; D unresolved. The germline gives CDR1 KGHDR, CDR2 SFDVKD. CDR3 length: 11 residues. V lost 3 bases to trimming and J lost 5 bases, with 3 bases between them. The CDR3 loop reads CATSDDYGYTF. CDR3 nucleotide sequence: TGTGCCACCAGTGATGATTATGGCTACACCTTC.

This chain connects TRBV7-6 to TRBJ1-6, with D perhaps TRBD1 (5 bases). V was shortened by 3 bases and J by 10 bases, with 10 bases between the two germline ends. Germline CDR1 SGHVS, CDR2 FNYEAQ. The CDR3 runs 13 residues. The CDR3 region is CASSLGGGSPLHF. CDR3 DNA: TGTGCCAGCAGCTTGGGGGGGGGATCACCCCTCCACTTT.

V is TRBV5-6 and J is TRBJ1-2, with a tentative D call TRBD1 (5 bases). The germline V gene has CDR1 SGHDT and CDR2 YYEEEE. This CDR3 comprises 14 residues. V lost 3 bases, J lost 0 bases, and 9 bases lay in between. The CDR3 spells CASSWGRSNYGYTF. The CDR3 coding sequence is TGTGCCAGCAGCTGGGGACGGTCTAACTATGGCTACACCTTC. Complete variable domain (other parts from reference TRBV5-6 and TRBJ1-2): DAGVTQSPTHLIKTRGQQVTLRCSPKSGHDTVSWYQQALGQGPQFIFQYYEEEERQRGNFPDRFSGHQFPNYSSELNVNALLLGDSALYLCASSWGRSNYGYTFGSGTRLTVV.

Written as DNA, the CDR3 is TGTGCCAGCAGCTTAGGACTAGAGGGTTTCGCCTACGAGCAGTACTTC. This encodes CASSLGLEGFAYEQYF. V and J are TRBV7-8 and TRBJ2-7, with D possibly TRBD2 on 6 matching bases. Germline V gives CDR1 SGHVS, CDR2 FQNEAQ. The V and J ends lost 1 base and 2 bases respectively, with 15 bases between them. The CDR3 totals 16 residues. The variable domain in full, completed from reference TRBV7-8 and TRBJ2-7, reads GAGVSQSPRYKVAKRGQDVALRCDPISGHVSLFWYQQALGQGPEFLTYFQNEAQLDKSGLPSDRFFAERPEGSVSTLKIQRTQQEDSAVYLCASSLGLEGFAYEQYFGPGTRLTVT.

The J gene is TRBJ1-4, the V gene TRBV6-5; no firm D call. The germline V gene encodes CDR1 MNHEY and CDR2 SVGAGI. Between the trimmed V and J ends, which lost 6 bases and 0 bases, there was a span of 11 bases. CDR3 length: 15 residues. The CDR3 here is CASSLRGTTNEKLFF. The CDR3 nucleotides are TGTGCCAGCAGCCTCCGGGGTACAACTAATGAAAAACTGTTTTTT.

V gene TRBV13 combines with J gene TRBJ1-2; D remains ambiguous. The CDR3 extends over 14 amino acids. Germline V gives CDR1 PRHDT, CDR2 FYEKMQ (reference sequence). V lost 5 bases and J 5 bases, leaving 15 bases between the germline ends. DNA of the CDR3: TGTGCCAGCAGCCCCCCGACGGCGGGGTATGGCTACACCTTC. Translated: CASSPPTAGYGYTF.

The CDR3 loop reads CSATFGNTIYF. CDR3 DNA: TGCAGTGCTACCTTTGGAAACACCATATATTTT. The chain joins TRBV20-1 to TRBJ1-3; no reliable D call. CDR1 is DFQATT and CDR2 is SNEGSKA in the germline V gene (reference sequence). The V and J ends lost 4 bases and 3 bases respectively, with 4 bases between them. CDR3 length equals 11 residues.

J is TRBJ1-2 and V is TRBV29-1; no definite D call. CDR1 SQVTM and CDR2 ANQGSEA come from the germline V gene. The germline V and J ends were trimmed by 7 bases and 1 base, with 10 bases remaining between them. The CDR3 is 12 residues long. CDR3 region: CSGTDYNYGYTF. For the CDR3, the DNA is TGCAGCGGCACAGACTATAACTATGGCTACACCTTC.

In this sample, this clone turned up a few times. The chain carries TRBV3-1 (or the pseudogene TRBV3-2) and TRBJ2-5; no clear D. Germline CDR1 LGHDT, CDR2 YNNKEL (reference sequence). The ends were cut back, 4 bases at V and 2 bases at J, with 8 bases in the middle. The CDR3 spans 13 residues. The CDR3 region is CASSRDRQETQYF. The CDR3 DNA follows: TGTGCCAGCAGCCGAGATCGACAAGAGACCCAGTACTTC.

As regards this clone: The junction and the germline gene differ at one end; a read error may be behind it. The chain has TRBV28 and TRBJ2-1; D unresolved. The CDR3 loop spans 12 amino acids. Germline V gives CDR1 MDHEN, CDR2 SYDVKM. CDR3 coding DNA: TGTGCCAGCGTAGGTGCGGAGTATGAGCAGATCTTC. Residues: CASVGAEYEQIF.

The CDR3 protein is CASSLTPGSYNEQFF. The CDR3 nucleotides read TGTGCCAGCAGCTTGACACCGGGCTCCTACAATGAGCAGTTCTTC. This chain links TRBV7-3 with TRBJ2-1; D ambiguous. The germline V gene encodes CDR1 SGHTA and CDR2 FQGTGA. The V end was cut by 3 bases, the J end by 0 bases, with 9 bases between. CDR3 size: 15 residues.

V is TRBV12-5 and J is TRBJ2-7; tentatively, D is TRBD1 (6 bases). Germline CDR1 reads LGHNT; CDR2 reads FRNRAP. The CDR3 covers 16 residues. Trimming removed 0 bases at V and 1 base at J, with 13 bases between. The CDR3 bases are TGTGCTAGTGGTTTGGTATTGCAGGGGCTATCCTACGAGCAGTACTTC. Protein sequence: CASGLVLQGLSYEQYF.

V usage is TRBV3-1 (or the pseudogene TRBV3-2) and J usage is TRBJ1-2, with TRBD1 identical over 9 bases. Trimming cost V 5 bases and J 8 bases; bases outside gene matches: 12. The CDR3 runs 15 residues. Germline V gene sequence: CDR1 LGHDT, CDR2 YNNKEL (reference sequence). The CDR3 here is CASSLSDRGALGYTF. The CDR3 DNA is TGTGCCAGCAGCTTATCCGACAGGGGGGCTCTCGGCTACACCTTC.

This chain uses TRBV11-2 with TRBJ1-3; D may be TRBD1 (5 bases). V was shortened by 2 bases and J by 5 bases, with 22 bases between the two germline ends. Germline CDR1 SGHAT, CDR2 FQNNGV. The length of the CDR3 is 18 residues. In DNA, the CDR3 is TGTGCCAGCAGCTTATTGACAGAACCTTCCGATATAAGAAACACCATATATTTT. Translation: CASSLLTEPSDIRNTIYF.

The chain joins TRBV7-6 to TRBJ2-3, with a tentative D call TRBD1 (6 bases). The V end was cut by 4 bases, the J end by 0 bases, with 8 bases between. From germline, CDR1 is SGHVS and CDR2 FNYEAQ. The CDR3 totals 14 residues. The chain's CDR3 is CASSYRASTDTQYF. The DNA for the CDR3 is TGTGCCAGCAGCTACAGGGCTAGCACAGATACGCAGTATTTT.

This chain uses TRBV28 with TRBJ2-6; D remains unclear. CDR3 length: 16 residues. The V and J ends lost 3 bases and 0 bases respectively, with 9 bases between them. Germline V gene sequence: CDR1 MDHEN, CDR2 SYDVKM. The CDR3: CASSFPRNSGANVLTF. CDR3 nucleotide sequence: TGTGCCAGCAGTTTCCCCCGTAACTCTGGGGCCAACGTCCTGACTTTC. The full variable domain, rest sourced from reference TRBV28 and TRBJ2-6, is DVKVTQSSRYLVKRTGEKVFLECVQDMDHENMFWYRQDPGLGLRLIYFSYDVKMKEKGDIPEGYSVSREKKERFSLILESASTNQTSMYLCASSFPRNSGANVLTFGAGSRLTVL.